This T cell receptor (beta chain) was profiled in a study of cytomegalovirus exposure and HLA in healthy donors. The wider study: Approximately 80 million unique TCRs, all from HLA-typed donors, were included in an early release of the data.

Regarding this clone: What it recognizes is unknown.

Primers: 60 Vbeta forward and 13 Jbeta reverse. TCRdb keeps only in-frame clones here, not all; method: immunoSEQ multiplex PCR. Of 150,000 to 200,000 clones in the sample, almost 85% were seen once. General study findings and limits: There was a cluster of highly shared sequence variants that was likely a sequencing artifact. High specificity and sensitivity for cytomegalovirus status were reported for the classifier.

CDR3 length: 13 residues. V lost 1 base to trimming and J lost 7 bases, with 10 bases between them. Germline values: CDR1 SEHNR, CDR2 FQNEAQ (reference sequence). The sequence came from a girl between 5 and 17 years old in good health and CMV-seropositive. The chain couples TRBV7-9 to TRBJ1-2; TRBD1 is a possible D gene (5 bases). The sample consisted of PBMCs. The CDR3 bases are TGTGCCAGCAGCTTAGGGCAGGGCTTTGGCTACACCTTC. Protein: CASSLGQGFGYTF.